This TCR beta chain emerged from a study of blood T cell repertoires in COVID-19. Across the whole study: PBMCs, B-cell-depleted T cells, or T cells were the source of the cDNA or gDNA that made up the material.

Methods used by the authors: Estimation of nucleated cell counts was performed using reference gene primer amplification. Generated by immunoSEQ multiplex PCR, the TCRdb table keeps only in-frame clones and is missing some. V and J calls and clone size come straight from that table; D and trimming were deduced from the DNA. Of about 68,000 clones listed, about nine tenths were seen once; the top ten hold 6.9%. V lost 10 bases, J lost 0 bases, and 15 bases lay in between. This CDR3 spans 15 amino acids. CDR1 and CDR2 (germline): MNHEY, SVGAGI. This clone has only one observation. The rearrangement uses TRBV6-5 and TRBJ1-4; D gene uncertain. The clonotype was recovered from a human donor in a cohort sampled during active COVID-19. The sequencing sample was made of peripheral blood. The CDR3, as DNA: TGTGCCACCACCCGGTCAGGTGCAACTAATGAAAAACTGTTTTTT. Protein product: CATTRSGATNEKLFF.